The 17 T cell receptor beta chains given below trace back to one sample, sequenced in a study of immune evolution from preneoplasia to lung adenocarcinoma. Only in-frame clones appear in the TCRdb table, and some are missing; sequencing was by immunoSEQ multiplex PCR. The sample shows 37,000 or so clones, 74% of them seen only once. The sequenced sample was FFPE invasive lung adenocarcinoma tissue. The origin of the receptors is a person aged 55 to 75 with lung adenocarcinoma.

The chain couples TRBV5-5 to TRBJ2-1, with no clear D. Germline V CDR1 and CDR2: SGHKS, YYEKEE (reference sequence). The CDR3 covers 15 residues. Trimming cost V 5 bases and J 0 bases, with 12 bases left between them. CDR3 region: CASSRTASSYNEQFF. The CDR3 region has the DNA TGTGCCAGCAGTCGGACGGCTAGCTCCTACAATGAGCAGTTCTTC.

The rearrangement joins TRBV29-1 to TRBJ1-1, with 8 bases identical to TRBD1. This CDR3 spans 13 amino acids. With V trimmed by 7 bases and J by 3 bases, 7 bases remained unmatched. Germline loops: CDR1 SQVTM, CDR2 ANQGSEA. CDR3 sequence: CSDRTGRDTEAFF. CDR3 nucleotide sequence: TGCAGCGATAGGACAGGGAGGGACACTGAAGCTTTCTTT.

The chain links TRBV30 to TRBJ2-7; 7 nucleotides align to TRBD1. J was trimmed by 7 bases and V by 3 bases; bases with no gene match: 3. The CDR3 contains 11 residues. In germline, CDR1 is GTSNPN, CDR2 SVGIG (reference sequence). CDR3 sequence reads: CAWRTGVEQYF. In nucleotides, the CDR3 is TGTGCCTGGAGAACAGGGGTTGAGCAGTACTTC.

The chain links TRBV18 to TRBJ1-4; weak D call: TRBD1 (6 bases). V was shortened by 3 bases and J by 7 bases, with 12 bases between the two germline ends. Per germline, CDR1 KGHSH and CDR2 LQKENI. CDR3 length equals 14 residues. This chain's CDR3 is CASSPNEGGEKLFF. The CDR3, as DNA: TGTGCCAGCTCACCTAATGAGGGGGGTGAAAAACTGTTTTTT.

The genes are TRBV2 and TRBJ2-3; possibly TRBD1 or TRBD2 for D (6 bases each). CDR3 length: 13 amino acids. Per the germline V gene, CDR1 is SNHLY and CDR2 is FYNNEI. V gave up 5 bases and J gave up 4 bases, with 10 bases separating them. CDR3 DNA sequence: TGTGCCAGCAGTAAGAGGGGGGCAGATACGCAGTATTTT. Residues: CASSKRGADTQYF.

V usage is TRBV4-2 and J usage is TRBJ2-1, with a weak D call TRBD1 (7 bases). Trimming shortened V by 5 bases and J by 7 bases, and 18 bases separated the two germline ends. The CDR3 totals 15 residues. The germline gives CDR1 LGHNA, CDR2 YNFKEQ. This CDR3 reads CASSTTGVAGNEQFF. The CDR3 coding sequence is TGTGCCAGCAGCACCACAGGGGTCGCGGGGAATGAGCAGTTCTTC.

This clone was observed a single time. The rearrangement joins TRBV14 to TRBJ2-1, with TRBD2 as a possible D gene (5 bases). Trimming shortened V by 4 bases and J by 9 bases, and 25 bases separated the two germline ends. Germline lookup yields CDR1 SGHDN and CDR2 FVKESK. The CDR3 is 17 residues long. CDR3 sequence: CASSPAMGADPRSEQFF. DNA of the CDR3: TGTGCCAGCAGCCCCGCGATGGGAGCGGACCCCCGGAGTGAGCAGTTCTTC. Looking up the rest from reference TRBV14 and TRBJ2-1 gives the full variable domain: EAGVTQFPSHSVIEKGQTVTLRCDPISGHDNLYWYRRVMGKEIKFLLHFVKESKQDESGMPNNRFLAERTGGTYSTLKVQPAELEDSGVYFCASSPAMGADPRSEQFFGPGTRLTVL.

V gene TRBV5-4 combines with J gene TRBJ1-5; D gene unclear. From germline, CDR1 is SGHNT and CDR2 YYREEE (reference sequence). The V end lost 5 bases, the J end lost 1 base, and 13 bases lay between the germline ends. The CDR3 covers 15 residues. The CDR3: CASSPGPVSNQPQHF. The DNA for the CDR3 is TGTGCCAGCAGTCCCGGTCCCGTAAGCAATCAGCCCCAGCATTTT.

This CDR3 is CASKARAGEQPQHF. The CDR3 nucleotides read TGTGCCAGTAAGGCCAGGGCGGGGGAACAGCCCCAGCATTTT. The V gene is TRBV19, the J gene TRBJ1-5; D may be TRBD1 (5 bases). Trimming shortened V by 7 bases and J by 7 bases, and 17 bases separated the two germline ends. The V gene's germline CDR1 is LNHDA and CDR2 SQIVND (reference sequence). This CDR3 has 14 amino acids.

The chain has TRBV27 and TRBJ1-2; 9 positions match TRBD1. The CDR3 extends over 18 amino acids. Germline trimming cut 5 bases from V and 4 bases from J; bases unmatched to any gene: 17. CDR1 and CDR2 from the germline V gene are MNHEY and SMNVEV (reference sequence). Here the CDR3 reads CASSGRQGDPRSRYGYTF. CDR3 nucleotide sequence: TGTGCCAGCAGTGGACGACAGGGGGATCCTAGATCGCGCTATGGCTACACCTTC.

This clone came up a few times. The rearrangement uses TRBV4-3 and TRBJ1-4; weak D call: TRBD1 (5 bases). The CDR3 loop spans 16 amino acids. From germline, CDR1 is LGHNA and CDR2 YSLEER. The ends were cut back, 1 base at V and 7 bases at J, with 16 bases in the middle. The CDR3 DNA reads as TGCGCCAGCAGCCAAGTTGGAAGGGGCGGTAGTGAAAAACTGTTTTTT. It specifies CASSQVGRGGSEKLFF.

The chain recombines TRBV7-2 with TRBJ2-7, with 8 nucleotides matching TRBD2. Germline V CDR1 and CDR2: SGHTA, FQGNSA. CDR3 length: 16 amino acids. The V and J ends lost 4 bases and 7 bases, in that order; junction bases with no gene match: 15. CDR3 loop: CASSSYVAGSLGEQYF. The CDR3 DNA is TGTGCCAGCAGCTCGTACGTAGCGGGGTCCTTGGGGGAGCAGTACTTC.

This clone is medium-sized in the sample. In this CDR3 the conserved last residue, phenylalanine or tryptophan, is missing, so a read error is likely. The DNA is omitted, as the CDR3 cannot be located on it reliably, and the CDR3 follows TCRdb's listing. The chain uses TRBV21-1 and TRBJ2-3; TRBD2, the table's D call, lacks a check against the DNA. TRBV21-1 is a listed pseudogene. With termini counted, the CDR3 has 11 amino acids. CDR3 region: CASSKINYASG.

This clone appeared a few times. J is TRBJ2-1 and V is TRBV5-6; maybe TRBD1 (5 bases). The CDR3 length is 15 residues. CDR1 and CDR2 (germline): SGHDT, YYEEEE. V gave up 6 bases and J gave up 3 bases, with 16 bases separating them. The CDR3 loop reads CASTPQGRGYNEQFF. The CDR3 nucleotides are TGTGCCAGCACCCCCCAGGGTCGCGGCTACAATGAGCAGTTCTTC.

This clone was detected a few times. The chain combines TRBV25-1 with TRBJ1-1; D remains ambiguous. CDR1 MGHDK and CDR2 SYGVNS come from the germline V gene. This CDR3 has 12 amino acids. Trimming removed 7 bases at V and 0 bases at J, with 6 bases between. The CDR3 DNA sequence: TGTGCCAGCAACGGGGTGAACACTGAAGCTTTCTTT. Encoded protein: CASNGVNTEAFF.

The chain employs TRBV30 and TRBJ1-4, with TRBD1 as a possible D gene (5 bases). V was cut by 1 base and J by 7 bases, with 13 bases left in between. This CDR3 comprises 14 residues. CDR1 is GTSNPN, CDR2 SVGIG, per germline (reference sequence). The CDR3, as DNA: TGTGCCTGGAGTGCTTGGGGGGTCGGTGAAAAACTGTTTTTT. Its translation is CAWSAWGVGEKLFF.

This sequence joins TRBV18 and TRBJ1-2; D unclear. CDR1 and CDR2 from the germline V gene are KGHSH and LQKENI. The CDR3 covers 14 residues. The V gene lost 0 bases and the J gene lost 5 bases, with 10 bases spanning the gap. The CDR3 DNA reads as TGTGCCAGCTCACCACCGGTAGTTGCTTATGGCTACACCTTC. Its protein product is CASSPPVVAYGYTF.